This TCR beta chain was documented in a study of CD8 T cells in Susac syndrome. V lost 3 bases and J lost 5; bases outside the gene matches: 11. CDR1 LGHDT and CDR2 YNNKEL come from the germline V gene (reference sequence). The length of the CDR3 is 16 residues. RNA, at roughly 0.5 to 1 ug, was reverse transcribed with random hexamers. TCRdb ran MiXCR on the immunoSEQ multiplex PCR reads and lists one entry per CDR3 protein. The data contain approximately 150,000 distinct CDR3 sequences, approximately 96% of them seen just once; the ten biggest clones take up around 0.11%. Sequencing of TCR beta drew on CD8+ and CD4+ T cells from blood.

The source material was CD4+ T cells from PBMCs. The chain joins TRBV3-1 to TRBJ1-1, with TRBD1 matching 8 bases. The source of this sequence is a human donor with multiple sclerosis. Here the CDR3 reads CASSQDPGGGRTEAFF. DNA for the CDR3: TGTGCCAGCAGCCAGGACCCAGGGGGCGGAAGGACTGAAGCTTTCTTT.